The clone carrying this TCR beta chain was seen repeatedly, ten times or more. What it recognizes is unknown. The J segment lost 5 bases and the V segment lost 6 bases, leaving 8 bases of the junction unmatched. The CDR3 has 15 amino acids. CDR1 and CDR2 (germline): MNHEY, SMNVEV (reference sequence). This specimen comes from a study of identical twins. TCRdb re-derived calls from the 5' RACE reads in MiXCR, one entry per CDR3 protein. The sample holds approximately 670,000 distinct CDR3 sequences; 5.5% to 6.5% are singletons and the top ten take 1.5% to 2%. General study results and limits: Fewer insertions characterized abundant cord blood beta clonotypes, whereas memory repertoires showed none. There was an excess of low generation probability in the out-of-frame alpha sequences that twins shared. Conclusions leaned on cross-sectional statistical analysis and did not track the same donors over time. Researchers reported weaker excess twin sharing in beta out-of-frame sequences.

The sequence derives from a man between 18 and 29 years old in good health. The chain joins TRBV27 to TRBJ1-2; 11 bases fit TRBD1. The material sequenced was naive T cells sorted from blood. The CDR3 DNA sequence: TGTGCCAGCAGACTACAGGGACAGGGGGAGTATGGCTACACCTTC. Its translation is CASRLQGQGEYGYTF.